A single sample is the source of the 6 T cell receptor beta chains below, sequenced in a study of blood T cell repertoires in COVID-19. Data came from immunoSEQ multiplex PCR; TCRdb stores just in-frame clones and leaves some out. Among 65,000 to 70,000 clones listed, 75% to 85% were seen once. Sequenced input: peripheral blood. Every receptor here comes from a woman aged 55-69 years with acute or convalescent COVID-19.

The CDR3 DNA is TGTGCCAGTAACCCACAGGGGGGGCCCCAGCATTTT. Amino acid sequence: CASNPQGGPQHF. The chain couples TRBV19 to TRBJ1-5, with 8 bases aligning to TRBD1. Germline CDR1 LNHDA, CDR2 SQIVND (reference sequence). This CDR3 comprises 12 residues. V lost 7 bases and J lost 9; bases outside the gene matches: 5.

CDR3 in amino acids: CASSGGARETQYF. CDR3 DNA sequence: TGTGCCAGCAGCGGGGGGGCGCGAGAGACCCAGTACTTC. The chain recombines TRBV7-3 with TRBJ2-5, with a weak D call TRBD2 (7 bases). V was clipped by 5 bases and J by 4 bases, with 11 bases between them. CDR3 length: 13 residues. Germline-derived CDR1 and CDR2 are SGHTA and FQGTGA. The variable domain in full, with the rest retrieved from reference TRBV7-3 and TRBJ2-5, is GAGVSQTPSNKVTEKGKYVELRCDPISGHTALYWYRQSLGQGPEFLIYFQGTGAADDSGLPNDRFFAVRPEGSVSTLKIQRTERGDSAVYLCASSGGARETQYFGPGTRLLVL.

V is TRBV29-1 and J is TRBJ2-3; tentative D call: TRBD1 (6 bases). Germline V gene sequence: CDR1 SQVTM, CDR2 ANQGSEA. Trimming took 5 bases from V and 2 from J, leaving 11 bases between them. This CDR3 is 13 amino acids long. The CDR3 loop is CSVNRENTDTQYF. In DNA, the CDR3 is TGCAGCGTTAACAGGGAAAACACAGATACGCAGTATTTT.

This chain joins TRBV5-4 and TRBJ2-7, with TRBD2 as a possible D gene (5 bases). Germline assignment: CDR1 SGHNT and CDR2 YYREEE (reference sequence). This CDR3 region has 14 residues. V was clipped by 0 bases and J by 6 bases, with 13 bases between them. The CDR3 DNA follows: TGTGCCAGCAGCTTGGAACGGGGTTTGAGCGAGCAGTACTTC. This gives the protein CASSLERGLSEQYF.

The gene calls are TRBV20-1 and TRBJ2-5; D is ambiguous. Germline CDR1 is DFQATT and CDR2 is SNEGSKA (reference sequence). The CDR3 is made up of 12 amino acids. Trimming pared 3 bases from V and 4 bases from J, leaving 9 bases between. The CDR3 spells CSASPGLETQYF. DNA for the CDR3: TGCAGTGCTAGTCCCGGGTTAGAGACCCAGTACTTC.

This clone was detected once. The chain joins TRBV6-2 or TRBV6-3 to TRBJ1-2; possible D gene TRBD1, 6 bases. The germline gives CDR1 MNHEY, CDR2 SVGEGT. The CDR3 consists of 15 residues. Trimming removed 2 bases from V and 9 bases from J, with 19 bases in between. The CDR3 protein is CASSYEGMDSRSYTF. In nucleotides, the CDR3 is TGTGCCAGCAGTTACGAGGGCATGGACAGTCGAAGCTACACCTTC.